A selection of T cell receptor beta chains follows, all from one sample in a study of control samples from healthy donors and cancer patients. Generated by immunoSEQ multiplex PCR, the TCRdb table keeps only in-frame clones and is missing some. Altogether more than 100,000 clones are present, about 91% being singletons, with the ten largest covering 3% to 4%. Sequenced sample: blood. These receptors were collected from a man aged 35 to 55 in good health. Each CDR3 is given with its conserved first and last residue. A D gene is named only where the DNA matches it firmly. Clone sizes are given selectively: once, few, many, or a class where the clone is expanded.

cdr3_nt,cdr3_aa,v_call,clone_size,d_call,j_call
TGTGCCAGCAGCCGAGGGTACGAGCAGTACTTC,CASSRGYEQYF,TRBV11-3,NA,NA,TRBJ2-7
TGTGCCAGTAGTCAGACATATAGCCTCAACAGGGGAGTCTATTTCTACGAGCAGTACTTC,CASSQTYSLNRGVYFYEQYF,TRBV19,NA,TRBD1,TRBJ2-7
TGTGCCAGCAGTTCTAGAAGAGAGCAGAATGAAGCTTTCTTT,CASSSRREQNEAFF,TRBV27,NA,NA,TRBJ1-1
TGTGCTAGTGGTTTGGGGGACAGGTCCTACGAGCAGTACTTC,CASGLGDRSYEQYF,TRBV12-5,NA,TRBD1,TRBJ2-7
TGCGCCAGCAGCGCATTCCCTCGGGGGGCCAATCAGCCCCAGCATTTT,CASSAFPRGANQPQHF,TRBV5-1,NA,NA,TRBJ1-5
TGTGCCAGCAGCGCAGACACCGGGGAGCTGTTTTTT,CASSADTGELFF,TRBV9,NA,NA,TRBJ2-2
TGTGCCTGGAAGGGACAGTACACTGAAGCTTTCTTT,CAWKGQYTEAFF,TRBV30,NA,TRBD1,TRBJ1-1
TGTGCCAGCAGCTTAGCGGGTGACGGGGGGCGCGGGCCAGGATATTCACCCCTCCACTTT,CASSLAGDGGRGPGYSPLHF,TRBV7-6,NA,NA,TRBJ1-6
TGTGCCAGCAGCCAAGGGGGCGCGGGTGAAGCTTTCTTT,CASSQGGAGEAFF,TRBV3-1/TRBV3-2,NA,NA,TRBJ1-1
TGTGCCAGCAGCGTAGGCCCCTTGGGCAGGGGAGGTTGGGAGCTGTTTTTT,CASSVGPLGRGGWELFF,TRBV9,once,NA,TRBJ2-2
TGTGCCAGCAGTTACTCCGGGGGTGGAAACACCATATATTTT,CASSYSGGGNTIYF,TRBV6-5,NA,NA,TRBJ1-3
TGTGCCAGCAGTGTCGGAGGGGCCTACTCTGGGGCCAACGTCCTGACTTTC,CASSVGGAYSGANVLTF,TRBV2,NA,NA,TRBJ2-6
TGTGCCAGCAGTTACTCGAACCAGGGTTCATACGAGCAGTACTTC,CASSYSNQGSYEQYF,TRBV6-5,NA,NA,TRBJ2-7
TGTGCCACCCGGTCAGGGTCTAGCAATCAGCCCCAGCATTTT,CATRSGSSNQPQHF,TRBV28,NA,NA,TRBJ1-5
TGTGCCAGCAGCCCCCGACAGGGAAACAATAATTCACCCCTCCACTTT,CASSPRQGNNNSPLHF,TRBV9,NA,TRBD1,TRBJ1-6
TGTGCCACCAGCAGCCGGGACAGGGGGCCGGGCAATGAGCAGTTCTTC,CATSSRDRGPGNEQFF,TRBV15,NA,TRBD1,TRBJ2-1
TGTGCCAGCAGTTTAAACACCGGATTGGGCACAGATACGCAGTATTTT,CASSLNTGLGTDTQYF,TRBV28,NA,NA,TRBJ2-3
TGTGCCACCAGTGAAGACAGGTGGGGCGAGCAGTACTTC,CATSEDRWGEQYF,TRBV24-1,NA,NA,TRBJ2-7
TGTGCCAGCATGGGTCCCGATTCCTACTATGGCTACACCTTC,CASMGPDSYYGYTF,TRBV9,NA,NA,TRBJ1-2
TGTGCCAGCAGCCGCAGGGTGAACTATGGCTACACCTTC,CASSRRVNYGYTF,TRBV5-8,NA,NA,TRBJ1-2
TGTGCCAGCAGTTGGGACAGGGGATACGAGCAGTACTTC,CASSWDRGYEQYF,TRBV27,NA,TRBD1,TRBJ2-7
TGTGCCATCAGAGACCCCGGGACAGGTGGTACCTATGGCTACACCTTC,CAIRDPGTGGTYGYTF,TRBV10-3,NA,TRBD1,TRBJ1-2
TGTGCCAGCAGGGGGACAGGGGGCAATCAGCCCCAGCATTTT,CASRGTGGNQPQHF,TRBV28,NA,TRBD1,TRBJ1-5
TGCGCCAGCAGCCCTGGGACCGAAAATCAGCCCCAGCATTTT,CASSPGTENQPQHF,TRBV5-1,once,NA,TRBJ1-5
TGCGCCAGCAGCGAGACAGGGTCAAACATTCAGTACTTC,CASSETGSNIQYF,TRBV10-1,NA,TRBD1,TRBJ2-4
TGTGCCAGCAGAATGGGGGCCGTAGATACGCAGTATTTT,CASRMGAVDTQYF,TRBV2,NA,NA,TRBJ2-3
TGTGCCAGCAGTGAACAGGGGTCAGGGAATAATTCACCCCTCCACTTT,CASSEQGSGNNSPLHF,TRBV2,NA,NA,TRBJ1-6
TGTGCCAGCAGCCAAGAGGGGTCCTACGAGCAGTACTTC,CASSQEGSYEQYF,TRBV4-2,NA,NA,TRBJ2-7
TGTGCCAGCACCACGCCAGTTCAGAACACTGAAGCTTTCTTT,CASTTPVQNTEAFF,TRBV6-6,NA,NA,TRBJ1-1
TGTGCCAGCAGCGATTCCTACGAGCAGTACTTC,CASSDSYEQYF,TRBV7-9,NA,NA,TRBJ2-7
TGTGCCAGCAGCACCTTCTACGAGCAGTACTTC,CASSTFYEQYF,TRBV7-2,NA,NA,TRBJ2-7
TGTGCCAGCAGCCCACAGGGATTCTACAATGAGCAGTTCTTC,CASSPQGFYNEQFF,TRBV7-3,NA,NA,TRBJ2-1
TGTGCCATCAACCCCGGGGAGGGAGCGTTCGATACGCAGTATTTT,CAINPGEGAFDTQYF,TRBV10-3,few,TRBD2,TRBJ2-3
TGTGCCAGCAGTTTTACGGGAGGGAACACTGAAGCTTTCTTT,CASSFTGGNTEAFF,TRBV2,NA,NA,TRBJ1-1
TGTGCCAGCAGCTTTTCAGGGATCTCCTACAATGAGCAGTTCTTC,CASSFSGISYNEQFF,TRBV5-4,NA,NA,TRBJ2-1
TGTGCCAGCAGCCCCCCCGGACAGGGCAGAAGCTATGGCTACACCTTC,CASSPPGQGRSYGYTF,TRBV5-6,NA,TRBD1,TRBJ1-2
TGTGCCAGCAATTGGACAGTCCCCTATGGCTACACCTTC,CASNWTVPYGYTF,TRBV21-1,NA,NA,TRBJ1-2
TGTGCCATCAAGGGGATTCAGCCCTACGAGCAGTACTTC,CAIKGIQPYEQYF,TRBV10-3,NA,NA,TRBJ2-7
TGTGCCGCGGACAGTCCAACCAACACCGGGGAGCTGTTTTTT,CAADSPTNTGELFF,TRBV24-1,NA,NA,TRBJ2-2
TGTGCCAGCAGCGCAACTAGCGGGGGGGTTCCAGATACGCAGTATTTT,CASSATSGGVPDTQYF,TRBV5-6,NA,TRBD2,TRBJ2-3
TGTGCCAGTAGTACACGGGACAGATACAATCAGCCCCAGCATTTT,CASSTRDRYNQPQHF,TRBV19,NA,TRBD1,TRBJ1-5
TGTGCCACCAGGGGAGTCGGGTATGAGCAGTTCTTC,CATRGVGYEQFF,TRBV2,NA,NA,TRBJ2-1
TGCGCCAGTCAAAGGACTAGCGGGGGGAGGGAGACCCAGTACTTC,CASQRTSGGRETQYF,TRBV10-2,once,TRBD2,TRBJ2-5
TGTGCCAGCAGTGACGGGGGTACCTACTCCTACGAGCAGTACTTC,CASSDGGTYSYEQYF,TRBV6-1,NA,NA,TRBJ2-7
TGTGCCTCCCAAGTAGGAGGGAGTTTTAACTATGGCTACACCTTC,CASQVGGSFNYGYTF,TRBV6-4,once,NA,TRBJ1-2
TGTGCCAGCTCACCATCGAGCACAGATACGCAGTATTTT,CASSPSSTDTQYF,TRBV18,NA,NA,TRBJ2-3
TGTGCCAGCAGTGTCGAAGGACCCCAGCATTTT,CASSVEGPQHF,TRBV2,NA,NA,TRBJ1-5
TGTGCCAGCAGTTCCTGGGACAGGGTAATAAATTCACCCCTCCACTTT,CASSSWDRVINSPLHF,TRBV28,NA,TRBD1,TRBJ1-6
TGCGCCAGCAGCTTTGACGGACCGATATCTGGAGGCTACACCTTC,CASSFDGPISGGYTF,TRBV5-1,NA,NA,TRBJ1-2
TGCGCCAGCAGCCACGAAGACTGGAGTGAGCAGTTCTTC,CASSHEDWSEQFF,TRBV4-1,once,NA,TRBJ2-1
TGCGCCAGCAGCCTTGCGACGGGACAGGGGAACACTGAAGCTTTCTTT,CASSLATGQGNTEAFF,TRBV5-1,NA,TRBD1,TRBJ1-1
TGCGCCAGCAGCCAACCTAGACAGTCCCGCTCTGGAAACACCATATATTTT,CASSQPRQSRSGNTIYF,TRBV4-1,few,NA,TRBJ1-3
TGTGCCTGGAGTAAAGGAAACACTGAAGCTTTCTTT,CAWSKGNTEAFF,TRBV30,NA,NA,TRBJ1-1
TGTGCCAGCAGCTTAGAAACTCATCTCCAGACCCAGTACTTC,CASSLETHLQTQYF,TRBV7-8,NA,NA,TRBJ2-5
TGTGCCAGCAGCAGAACCCGTAATTGGCCTTTCAATCAGCCCCAGCATTTT,CASSRTRNWPFNQPQHF,TRBV21-1,NA,NA,TRBJ1-5